A selection of T cell receptor beta chains follows, all from one sample in a study of beta chain features in type 1 diabetes. The repertoire was sequenced with immunoSEQ multiplex PCR; TCRdb's copy has only in-frame clones and lacks some. The repertoire has nearly 250,000 clones, less than 15% of them found once; the top ten carry approximately 0.024%. The sequenced material came from naive CD4+ T cells from blood. The origin of the receptors is a woman aged 40 to 55 in good health. The CDR3 runs from the conserved cysteine through the conserved F or W. D genes are given only for firm matches. Where a row states a size, it is once, few, many or the class of an expanded clone; other rows omit it.

size	V	J	D	CDR3	DNA
few	TRBV9	TRBJ2-2	NA	CASRLGAANTGELFF	TGTGCCAGCCGCCTAGGGGCCGCGAACACCGGGGAGCTGTTTTTT
few	TRBV6-5	TRBJ2-5	NA	CASSWGAKEETQYF	TGTGCCAGCAGTTGGGGAGCGAAAGAAGAGACCCAGTACTTC
NA	TRBV4-1	TRBJ2-7	NA	CASSPIQGISYEQYF	TGCGCCAGCAGCCCGATACAGGGAATTTCCTACGAGCAGTACTTC
few	TRBV29-1	TRBJ1-2	TRBD1	CSVVLQGNYGYTF	TGCAGCGTTGTCCTACAGGGGAACTATGGCTACACCTTC
few	TRBV19	TRBJ1-1	TRBD1	CASSIRRGQGGTEAFF	TGTGCCAGTAGTATTCGTAGGGGACAGGGGGGGACTGAAGCTTTCTTT
few	TRBV9	TRBJ2-2	NA	CASSVAVANTGELFF	TGTGCCAGCAGCGTAGCGGTCGCGAACACCGGGGAGCTGTTTTTT
few	TRBV15	TRBJ1-1	TRBD1	CATSRPGTGQAGTEAFF	TGTGCCACCAGCAGACCGGGGACAGGGCAGGCGGGCACTGAAGCTTTCTTT
NA	TRBV27	TRBJ2-7	TRBD1	CASSLFPGTGNNEQYF	TGTGCCAGCAGTTTATTCCCGGGGACAGGGAATAACGAGCAGTACTTC
NA	TRBV5-1	TRBJ1-4	NA	CASSGDSATNEKLFF	TGCGCCAGCAGCGGTGACAGTGCAACTAATGAAAAACTGTTTTTT
NA	TRBV18	TRBJ2-3	NA	CASSPFDMNTDTQYF	TGTGCCAGCTCACCGTTCGACATGAACACAGATACGCAGTATTTT
few	TRBV11-2	TRBJ1-1	NA	CASSPMLYSPNTEAFF	TGTGCCAGCAGCCCGATGCTTTACAGCCCGAACACTGAAGCTTTCTTT
few	TRBV12-5	TRBJ1-5	NA	CASGLGQDNQPQHF	TGTGCTAGTGGTTTGGGACAAGACAATCAGCCCCAGCATTTT
few	TRBV27	TRBJ1-2	TRBD1	CASSFRGQVAYTF	TGTGCCAGCAGTTTCCGCGGACAGGTAGCCTACACCTTC